The rows below give T cell receptor beta chains drawn from one sample of a study of CD8 T cells in ankylosing spondylitis. Via MiXCR, TCRdb re-called the 5' RACE reads, giving one row per CDR3 protein. The sample lists over 600,000 distinct CDR3 sequences; 15% to 20% were seen once. Sequenced: blood, either unsorted or a sorted T cell fraction (not recorded which). These receptors originate from a male donor with ankylosing spondylitis. Each CDR3 is given with its conserved first and last residue. Each record gives: D gene, J gene, clone size, V gene, CDR3 protein, CDR3 DNA. A D gene is named only where the DNA matches it firmly. Size is stated for part of the rows, as once, few or many counts, or as a class when the clone is expanded.

TRBD2	TRBJ2-5	-	TRBV6-2/TRBV6-3	CASWSPASGRRETQYF	TGTGCCAGCTGGTCCCCCGCTAGCGGGAGGCGAGAGACCCAGTACTTC
TRBD2	TRBJ2-7	-	TRBV5-1	CASSLELAVPYEQYF	TGCGCCAGCAGCTTGGAGCTAGCGGTGCCATACGAGCAGTACTTC
TRBD2	TRBJ2-1	-	TRBV12-3/TRBV12-4	CASSLGVTSSEQFF	TGTGCCAGCAGTTTAGGAGTGACTAGCAGTGAGCAGTTCTTC
-	TRBJ2-1	many	TRBV5-1	CASSLAALGYNEQFF	TGCGCCAGCAGCTTGGCGGCTTTGGGATACAATGAGCAGTTCTTC
-	TRBJ2-5	-	TRBV5-1	CASSPRRPDETQYF	TGCGCCAGCAGCCCCAGGCGGCCCGACGAGACCCAGTACTTC
TRBD2	TRBJ2-1	few	TRBV29-1	CSVGTSGGYNEQFF	TGCAGCGTAGGGACTAGCGGGGGTTACAATGAGCAGTTCTTC
-	TRBJ2-5	few	TRBV2	CASSPGRGQETQYF	TGTGCCAGCAGCCCGGGGAGAGGACAAGAGACCCAGTACTTC
-	TRBJ1-1	-	TRBV6-5	CASSSGWTLNTEAFF	TGTGCCAGCAGTTCGGGCTGGACACTGAACACTGAAGCTTTCTTT
-	TRBJ1-5	-	TRBV20-1	CSAGGQGSNQPQHF	TGCAGCGCCGGGGGCCAGGGTAGCAATCAGCCCCAGCATTTT
TRBD1	TRBJ2-6	-	TRBV12-3/TRBV12-4	CASKLGQGPSGANVLTF	TGTGCCAGCAAATTGGGACAGGGACCCTCTGGGGCCAACGTCCTGACTTTC
-	TRBJ2-5	few	TRBV5-1	CASSLEGVKSGTQYF	TGCGCCAGCAGCTTGGAGGGGGTCAAATCGGGGACCCAGTACTTC
TRBD2	TRBJ2-4	-	TRBV9	CASSNRLADIQYF	TGTGCCAGCAGCAACCGACTAGCAGACATTCAGTACTTC
TRBD2	TRBJ2-5	-	TRBV29-1	CSVVTSGGETQYF	TGCAGCGTTGTGACTAGCGGGGGGGAGACCCAGTACTTC
TRBD2	TRBJ2-1	few	TRBV12-3/TRBV12-4	CASTIRAGGLNEQFF	TGTGCCAGCACCATCAGAGCGGGAGGGCTCAATGAGCAGTTCTTC
-	TRBJ2-6	-	TRBV27	CASRGDIFNVLTF	TGTGCCAGCAGGGGAGACATCTTCAACGTCCTGACTTTC
TRBD1	TRBJ2-1	once	TRBV28	CASSFLDRATYNEQFF	TGTGCCAGCAGTTTCTTAGACAGGGCGACCTACAATGAGCAGTTCTTC